The 23 T cell receptor beta chains below were found in one sample sequenced in a study of cytomegalovirus exposure and HLA in healthy donors. The PCR contained 60 Vbeta and 13 Jbeta primers. Assay used: immunoSEQ multiplex PCR; TCRdb lists only in-frame clones, some missing. The sample includes about 170,000 clones, roughly 70% seen only once; the top ten take about 1.6%. The specimen sequenced was PBMCs. Source of these receptors: a girl aged 10-17 years in good health and CMV-seronegative.

The CDR3 nucleotides are TGCAGCGCGGGGACAGCGAACACCGGGGAGCTGTTTTTT. Protein sequence: CSAGTANTGELFF. The chain links TRBV29-1 to TRBJ2-2, with 7 positions matching TRBD1. From germline, CDR1 is SQVTM and CDR2 ANQGSEA. There are 13 residues in the CDR3. The V gene end was trimmed by 7 bases and the J gene end by 0 bases; junction bases not matched to a gene: 2.

This rearrangement joins TRBV6-5 to TRBJ1-5; D call uncertain. The CDR3 extends over 13 amino acids. CDR1 and CDR2 from the germline V gene are MNHEY and SVGAGI. V dropped 6 bases and J dropped 4 bases, with 10 bases sitting between them. The CDR3 spells CASRPLFNQPQHF. CDR3 DNA sequence: TGTGCCAGCAGACCTCTATTTAATCAGCCCCAGCATTTT.

The chain employs TRBV27 and TRBJ2-7; TRBD2 matches at 9 bases. This CDR3 contains 15 residues. After removal of 7 bases from V and 4 bases from J, the junction contained 11 bases not matched to a gene. Looked up from germline, CDR1 is MNHEY and CDR2 is SMNVEV (reference sequence). The CDR3 DNA sequence: TGTGCCAGCAAAGGCGGGGGGGGACTAGGTTACGAGCAGTACTTC. Translating it yields CASKGGGGLGYEQYF.

About this clone: The sample carries other DNA sequences with the same CDR3. The chain recombines TRBV5-1 with TRBJ2-7; 7 nucleotides match TRBD1. Germline-derived CDR1 and CDR2 are SGHRS and YFSETQ. The CDR3 is 13 residues long. After removal of 3 bases from V and 5 bases from J, the junction contained 5 bases not matched to a gene. This chain's CDR3 is CASSSTDRDEQYF. The CDR3 region has the DNA TGCGCCAGCAGCTCGACCGACAGGGACGAGCAGTACTTC.

The table lists this clone with a few counts. The V call is TRBV6-1, the J call TRBJ2-1; D gene uncertain. The CDR3 runs to 15 residues. Germline CDR1 MNHNS, CDR2 SASEGT. V lost 6 bases, J lost 6 bases, and 18 bases lay in between. CDR3 bases: TGTGCCAGCAGAATAAATCAACAGACCGGCAATGAGCAGTTCTTC. Translation: CASRINQQTGNEQFF.

The rearrangement links TRBV7-3 to TRBJ2-3, with TRBD2 matching over 8 bases. With V trimmed by 5 bases and J by 6 bases, 10 bases remained unmatched. Germline CDR1 SGHTA, CDR2 FQGTGA. CDR3 size: 15 residues. CDR3 residues: CASSRPGGADDTQYF. The DNA of the CDR3 is TGTGCCAGCAGCCGGCCGGGGGGGGCGGATGATACGCAGTATTTT.

The count of this clone is one. This chain links TRBV30 with TRBJ2-1; 10 nucleotides align to TRBD2. Germline V gene lookup returns CDR1 GTSNPN and CDR2 SVGIG (reference sequence). The CDR3 has 15 residues. With 3 bases clipped from V and 3 bases from J, the junction kept 5 bases outside the gene matches. The CDR3 is CAWSGTSDFYNEQFF. CDR3 DNA: TGTGCCTGGAGCGGGACTAGCGATTTCTACAATGAGCAGTTCTTC.

This clone was recorded a few times. The CDR3 bases are TGTGCCAGCAGCTTAGATGCGCCAAGCTCTGGGGCCAACGTCCTGACTTTC. It specifies CASSLDAPSSGANVLTF. The chain carries TRBV13 and TRBJ2-6; D unresolved. This CDR3 is 17 amino acids long. V was pared by 1 base and J by 0 bases, with 10 bases between. Germline lookup yields CDR1 PRHDT and CDR2 FYEKMQ (reference sequence).

This clone was seen just once. This chain joins TRBV25-1 and TRBJ2-7; tentative D call: TRBD1 (7 bases). The CDR3 spans 14 residues. V was cut by 7 bases and J by 4 bases, with 17 bases left in between. Germline CDR1 and CDR2: MGHDK and SYGVNS. CDR3 residues: CASNQGGPSYEQYF. The CDR3 DNA reads TGTGCCAGCAACCAGGGGGGTCCCTCTTACGAGCAGTACTTC.

The chain recombines TRBV2 with TRBJ2-1; TRBD2 matches 15 bases. There are 17 residues in the CDR3. Germline CDR1 reads SNHLY; CDR2 reads FYNNEI. V was pared by 5 bases and J by 6 bases, with 8 bases of the junction left unmatched. CDR3 coding DNA: TGTGCCAGCAGTAATGATCCGGGACTAGCGGGGGGCAATGAGCAGTTCTTC. Translation gives CASSNDPGLAGGNEQFF.

The V gene is TRBV19, the J gene TRBJ1-1; D call uncertain. V was clipped by 5 bases and J by 5 bases, with 15 bases between them. Germline V gives CDR1 LNHDA, CDR2 SQIVND (reference sequence). The CDR3 totals 14 residues. CDR3 sequence: CASSPGFLETEAFF. The CDR3 bases are TGTGCCAGTAGTCCGGGGTTTTTAGAGACTGAAGCTTTCTTT.

This rearrangement joins TRBV6-6 to TRBJ1-1; D unclear. Trimming removed 0 bases at V and 4 bases at J, with 9 bases between. This CDR3 region has 14 residues. CDR1 MNHNY and CDR2 SVGAGI come from the germline V gene (reference sequence). The CDR3 DNA sequence: TGTGCCAGCAGTTACTCCGCGGAAAGCACTGAAGCTTTCTTT. Residues: CASSYSAESTEAFF.

The chain is built from TRBV6-6 and TRBJ1-2, with 9 bases lining up with TRBD1. V was pared by 5 bases and J by 4 bases, with 5 bases of the junction left unmatched. This CDR3 has 14 amino acids. Germline-derived CDR1 and CDR2 are MNHNY and SVGAGI (reference sequence). CDR3 sequence (DNA): TGTGCCAGCAGTCGGGGACAGGGTCTCTATGGCTACACCTTC. Amino acids: CASSRGQGLYGYTF.

In DNA form, the CDR3 reads TGTGCCAGCAGCGTAGAGTTTGAACAGGGCTATGGCTACACCTTC. It translates to CASSVEFEQGYGYTF. The J gene is TRBJ1-2, the V gene TRBV9; maybe TRBD1 (6 bases). V lost 0 bases to trimming and J lost 4 bases, with 13 bases between them. Germline V gives CDR1 SGDLS, CDR2 YYNGEE. This CDR3 comprises 15 residues.

V and J are TRBV7-6 and TRBJ2-3; D possibly corresponds to TRBD1 (5 bases). Trimming left V 10 bases short and J 2 bases short, with 16 bases between. This CDR3 has 14 amino acids. Per the germline V gene, CDR1 is SGHVS and CDR2 is FNYEAQ. In DNA form, the CDR3 reads TGTGCCAAACAGGACCTTATACCCACAGATACGCAGTATTTT. Protein sequence: CAKQDLIPTDTQYF.

The chain carries TRBV5-5 and TRBJ2-1, with 9 bases that match TRBD1. CDR3 length: 14 amino acids. V trimming: 9 bases; J trimming: 7 bases; junction bases outside the gene matches: 11. Germline CDR1 SGHKS, CDR2 YYEKEE (reference sequence). The CDR3 DNA reads TGTGCCACCGCCAGGACAGGGGTTGCGAATGAGCAGTTCTTC. Its protein is CATARTGVANEQFF. The full variable domain, with the rest looked up from reference TRBV5-5 and TRBJ2-1, is DAGVTQSPTHLIKTRGQQVTLRCSPISGHKSVSWYQQVLGQGPQFIFQYYEKEERGRGNFPDRFSARQFPNYSSELNVNALLLGDSALYLCATARTGVANEQFFGPGTRLTVL.

This chain links TRBV4-1 with TRBJ2-3; tentative D call: TRBD1 (6 bases). Trimming removed 11 bases from V and 0 bases from J, with 12 bases in between. CDR1 is MGHRA and CDR2 is YSYEKL in the germline V gene. CDR3 length: 13 residues. DNA of the CDR3: TGCGCCGCTGGACAGTACAGCACAGATACGCAGTATTTT. It encodes CAAGQYSTDTQYF.

The table lists this clone with a count of one. This chain uses TRBV5-4 with TRBJ1-1; 10 bases line up with TRBD1. This CDR3 is 15 amino acids long. Germline CDR1 SGHNT, CDR2 YYREEE (reference sequence). Germline trimming cut 4 bases from V and 5 bases from J; bases unmatched to any gene: 8. The CDR3 loop is CASSGPGQGGTEAFF. The CDR3 bases are TGTGCCAGCAGCGGACCCGGACAGGGGGGGACTGAAGCTTTCTTT.

The chain employs TRBV5-6 and TRBJ2-5; D is perhaps TRBD1 (6 bases). The ends were cut back, 3 bases at V and 5 bases at J, with 14 bases in the middle. There are 14 residues in the CDR3. Germline V gene data show CDR1 as SGHDT and CDR2 as YYEEEE. DNA for the CDR3: TGTGCCAGCAGCTCACAACAGGGAATTGAGACCCAGTACTTC. It is translated as CASSSQQGIETQYF.

The rearrangement joins TRBV7-3 to TRBJ2-3; 11 nucleotides line up with TRBD2. CDR1 and CDR2 (germline): SGHTA, FQGTGA. The CDR3 loop spans 16 amino acids. V shed 3 bases and J 2 bases; nucleotides not matched to a gene: 4. CDR3 region: CASSFLAGGNTDTQYF. CDR3 DNA sequence: TGTGCCAGCAGCTTCTTAGCGGGGGGGAACACAGATACGCAGTATTTT. Full variable domain (outside the CDR3, taken from reference TRBV7-3 and TRBJ2-3): GAGVSQTPSNKVTEKGKYVELRCDPISGHTALYWYRQSLGQGPEFLIYFQGTGAADDSGLPNDRFFAVRPEGSVSTLKIQRTERGDSAVYLCASSFLAGGNTDTQYFGPGTRLTVL.

V gene TRBV15 combines with J gene TRBJ1-1; D perhaps matches TRBD1 (5 bases). In germline, CDR1 is LNHNV, CDR2 YYDKDF (reference sequence). CDR3 size: 18 residues. Trimming shortened V by 1 base and J by 5 bases, and 23 bases separated the two germline ends. The CDR3: CATSRAGETDRGGTEAFF. CDR3 coding DNA: TGTGCCACCAGCAGAGCGGGGGAAACTGATAGAGGAGGGACTGAAGCTTTCTTT.

The table lists this clone with a few counts. The CDR3 region is CASDVRGNYGYTF. The CDR3, as DNA: TGTGCCAGCGATGTCAGGGGTAATTATGGCTACACCTTC. The chain joins TRBV2 to TRBJ1-2; TRBD1 might be the D (6 bases). The CDR3 has 13 amino acids. The V end lost 8 bases, the J end lost 5 bases, and 15 bases lay between the germline ends. Germline V lookup: CDR1 SNHLY, CDR2 FYNNEI.

This chain uses TRBV14 with TRBJ2-6; D not resolved. V was pared by 4 bases and J by 1 base, with 11 bases between. From germline, CDR1 is SGHDN and CDR2 FVKESK. CDR3 length: 16 amino acids. CDR3: CASSLQTPSGANVLTF. In DNA, the CDR3 is TGTGCCAGCAGCCTCCAGACACCGTCTGGGGCCAACGTCCTGACTTTC.